The present T cell receptor beta chain was sequenced within a study of T-cell memory formation after mild COVID-19 (dated by TCRdb to the early 2020s). For the study in its entirety: TCR sequence clusters from the two donors were largely donor specific. Two young, previously healthy adult volunteers made up the cohort, one male and one female. T-cell clones expanding and contracting after mild COVID-19 in a couple of donors were tracked by longitudinal TCRalpha and TCRbeta repertoire sequencing. The paper's findings and limits, for the study overall: Some responding clones were detected in pre-infection memory, which suggested that pre-existing cross-reactive memory T cells had joined the SARS-CoV-2 response. Contracting CD4+ clones were found mainly in CM and EM memory subsets, while CD8+ clones were enriched in EMRA. SARS-CoV-2 specificity was not confirmed for the second-wave clones peaking on day 37. The study included only a couple of mild cases, and larger cohorts that include severe cases with pre-infection samples were judged to be necessary. Clones contracting from day 15 to 85 had balanced CD4/CD8 phenotypes, while a second wave expanding from day 15 to 37 was biased towards CD4+.

Ficoll-Paque density gradient centrifugation was used to isolate PBMCs. In this sample, this clonotype turned up a few times. Which antigen it targets is not known. No base quality information exists; no much larger clone differs at one position. CDR3 length: 17 amino acids, cysteine to phenylalanine. CDR3 DNA only is kept here, 51 bases in frame from base 1. Instrument used: Illumina NovaSeq 6000. TCRalpha and TCRbeta cDNA libraries were built by 5'RACE with constant-segment primers, adding sample barcodes and unique molecular identifiers. RNA was extracted from every sample with Trizol reagent. Amplification of the libraries took two PCR steps, and the second step added a second sample barcode plus Illumina TruSeq adapters. The libraries were sequenced on an Illumina NovaSeq using 2 x 150 bp paired-end reads. Concerning the study's data processing: With migec v1.2.7, reads were demultiplexed and then collapsed into UMI-guided consensus sequences. With mixcr v2.1.11, UMI consensuses were aligned to TRA and TRB V and J templates and assembled into clonotypes. A clonotype was counted as expanded or contracted only when both edgeR and NoisET called the clonotype significant, with the noise models trained on biological replicates. For edgeR calls, the cutoffs were a false discovery rate-adjusted p below 0.01 and a log2 fold-change threshold of 1. PCA with hierarchical clustering of max-normalized trajectories of the 1000 most abundant clonotypes was used as exploratory dynamics analysis. Each responding clone was given a CD4 or CD8 phenotype based on the CD4+ and CD8+ repertoires, which had been sequenced separately. The public reads were quality trimmed at Q25 with fastp and then assembled into clones with MiXCR by TCRdb, keeping productive beta chains. Each entry is one CDR3 protein sequence, shown with its most common DNA and genes. It is TCRdb's table, rather than the study itself, that gives the V and J calls and clone size. The sample table holds about 320,000 distinct CDR3 sequences, of which roughly an eighth were seen once. The ten biggest clones cover under 25% of the sample.

Source material: PBMCs or a T cell subset sorted from them (not recorded which). In this chain, TRBV21-1 is recombined with TRBJ1-3. TRBV21-1 is reported as a pseudogene. This sequence was found in a man between 18 and 29 years old who had mild COVID-19 (a few samples of this study predate the infection). The sample titles of this study are shuffled in the database, so cell type and time point are left out; the donor was told from shared clones. Read as DNA, the sequence is TGTGCCAGCAGCAAAAAGTTTACCCCAACTTCTGGAAACACCATATATTTT. Its protein product is CASSKKFTPTSGNTIYF.